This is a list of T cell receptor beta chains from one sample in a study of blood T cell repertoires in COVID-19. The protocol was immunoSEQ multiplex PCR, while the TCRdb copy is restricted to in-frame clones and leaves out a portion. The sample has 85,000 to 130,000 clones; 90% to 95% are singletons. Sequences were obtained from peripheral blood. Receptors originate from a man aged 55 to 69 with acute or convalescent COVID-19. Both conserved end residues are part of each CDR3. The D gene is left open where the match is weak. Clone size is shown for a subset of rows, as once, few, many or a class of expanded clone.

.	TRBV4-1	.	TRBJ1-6	CASSQDGAGQNNSPLHF	TGCGCCAGCAGCCAAGATGGTGCTGGGCAGAATAATTCACCCCTCCACTTT
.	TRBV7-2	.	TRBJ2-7	CASSLVGSSYEQYF	TGTGCCAGCAGCTTAGTGGGCTCTTCCTACGAGCAGTACTTC
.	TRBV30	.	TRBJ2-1	CAGNQGSVYNEQFF	TGTGCCGGGAATCAGGGTTCCGTCTACAATGAGCAGTTCTTC
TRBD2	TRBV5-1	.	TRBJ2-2	CASSVRGLAVDTGELFF	TGCGCCAGCAGCGTGCGGGGACTAGCGGTTGACACCGGGGAGCTGTTTTTT
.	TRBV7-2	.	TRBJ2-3	CASSLGGADTQYF	TGTGCCAGCAGCTTAGGAGGAGCAGATACGCAGTATTTT
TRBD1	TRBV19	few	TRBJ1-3	CASSIVGTGPLGNTIYF	TGTGCCAGTAGTATAGTGGGGACAGGGCCCCTTGGAAACACCATATATTTT
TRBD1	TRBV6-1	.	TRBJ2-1	CASSEEGDSPFYNEQFF	TGTGCCAGCAGTGAAGAAGGGGACAGCCCGTTTTACAATGAGCAGTTCTTC
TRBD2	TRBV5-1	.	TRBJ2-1	CASSFSGRLNEQFF	TGCGCCAGCAGCTTTAGCGGGAGATTGAATGAGCAGTTCTTC
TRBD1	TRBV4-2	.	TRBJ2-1	CASSTRQGSNNEQFF	TGTGCCAGCAGTACACGACAGGGAAGCAACAATGAGCAGTTCTTC
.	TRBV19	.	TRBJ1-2	CASTEDTPIKSYTF	TGTGCCAGTACCGAGGACACGCCCATTAAAAGCTACACCTTC
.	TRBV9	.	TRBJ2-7	CASSIGYEQYF	TGTGCCAGCAGCATCGGCTACGAGCAGTACTTC
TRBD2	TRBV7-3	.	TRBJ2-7	CASSRTSGASSYEQYF	TGTGCCAGCAGCCGGACTAGCGGGGCCAGCTCCTACGAGCAGTACTTC
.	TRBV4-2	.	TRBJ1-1	CASSRLQLDRELDTEAFF	TGTGCCAGCAGCCGTCTACAGCTGGATAGAGAATTAGACACTGAAGCTTTCTTT
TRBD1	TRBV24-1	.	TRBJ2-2	CATSDDRGHITGELFF	TGTGCCACCAGCGATGACAGGGGGCATATCACCGGGGAGCTGTTTTTT
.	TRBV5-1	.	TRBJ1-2	CASTLSRDTGYTF	TGCGCCAGCACCCTCTCGAGGGATACGGGCTACACCTTC
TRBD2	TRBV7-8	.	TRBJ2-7	CASSWGTSGRAAYEQYF	TGTGCCAGCAGCTGGGGGACTAGCGGGAGGGCCGCCTACGAGCAGTACTTC
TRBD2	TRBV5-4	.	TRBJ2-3	CASSDLADTDTQYF	TGTGCCAGCAGCGACCTAGCGGACACAGATACGCAGTATTTT
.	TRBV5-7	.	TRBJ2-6	CASSLVGQISGANVLTF	TGTGCCAGCAGCTTGGTGGGCCAAATCTCTGGGGCCAACGTCCTGACTTTC
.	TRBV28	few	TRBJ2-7	CASSLVSPYEQYF	TGTGCCAGCAGTTTAGTAAGCCCCTACGAGCAGTACTTC
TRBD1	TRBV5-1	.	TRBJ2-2	CASSPPGQGELFF	TGCGCCAGCAGCCCACCGGGACAGGGGGAGCTGTTTTTT
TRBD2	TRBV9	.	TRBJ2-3	CASSPRTSGRTTDTQYF	TGTGCCAGCAGCCCACGGACTAGCGGGAGGACCACAGATACGCAGTATTTT
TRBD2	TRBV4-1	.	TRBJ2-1	CASSSRPLAGYNEQFF	TGCGCCAGCAGCTCCCGCCCCCTAGCGGGTTACAATGAGCAGTTCTTC
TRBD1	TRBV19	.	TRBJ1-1	CASKQGLTNTEAFF	TGTGCCAGTAAACAGGGGCTTACGAACACTGAAGCTTTCTTT
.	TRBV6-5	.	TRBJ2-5	CASSYRAWETQYF	TGTGCCAGTTCATACAGGGCATGGGAGACCCAGTACTTC
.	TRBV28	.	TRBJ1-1	CASMPGKRNTEAFF	TGTGCCAGCATGCCCGGGAAGAGGAACACTGAAGCTTTCTTT
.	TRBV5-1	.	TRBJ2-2	CASSLASTGELFF	TGCGCCAGCAGCTTGGCGAGCACCGGGGAGCTGTTTTTT
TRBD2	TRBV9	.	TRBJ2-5	CASSVLPGLSPETQYF	TGTGCCAGCAGCGTACTACCGGGACTATCCCCAGAGACCCAGTACTTC
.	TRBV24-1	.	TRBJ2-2	CATSDFEGATGELFF	TGTGCCACCAGTGATTTCGAAGGGGCCACCGGGGAGCTGTTTTTT
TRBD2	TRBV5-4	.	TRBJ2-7	CASSQMGTSFYEQYF	TGTGCCAGCAGCCAAATGGGGACTAGCTTTTACGAGCAGTACTTC
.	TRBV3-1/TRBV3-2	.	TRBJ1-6	CASSPNRAHSPLHF	TGTGCCAGCAGCCCTAACAGGGCCCATTCACCCCTCCACTTT
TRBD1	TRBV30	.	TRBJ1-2	CAWAGQTKKGYTF	TGTGCCTGGGCGGGACAGACTAAGAAGGGCTACACCTTC
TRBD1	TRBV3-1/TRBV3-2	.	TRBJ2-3	CASSQGIGGGQGTTDTQYF	TGTGCCAGCAGCCAAGGAATTGGGGGTGGACAGGGAACCACAGATACGCAGTATTTT
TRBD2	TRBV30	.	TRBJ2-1	CAWTRTSGYLEQFF	TGTGCCTGGACCCGGACTAGCGGGTACTTAGAGCAGTTCTTC
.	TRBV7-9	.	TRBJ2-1	CASRQKERLGNEQFF	TGTGCCAGCAGACAAAAGGAGCGGCTTGGCAATGAGCAGTTCTTC
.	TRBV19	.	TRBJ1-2	CASSSQGSYGYTF	TGTGCCAGTAGTTCCCAGGGTTCCTATGGCTACACCTTC
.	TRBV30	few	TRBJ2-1	CAWSVGPPFNEQFF	TGTGCCTGGAGTGTCGGTCCCCCCTTTAATGAGCAGTTCTTC
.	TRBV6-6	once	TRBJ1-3	CASSSSRANSGNTIYF	TGTGCCAGCAGTTCCTCGCGGGCTAACTCTGGAAACACCATATATTTT
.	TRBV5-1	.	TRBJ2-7	CASSLSGTSYEQYF	TGCGCCAGCAGCTTGTCAGGGACATCCTACGAGCAGTACTTC
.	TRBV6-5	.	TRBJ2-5	CASSTGGGTQYF	TGTGCCAGCAGTACGGGTGGCGGGACCCAGTACTTC
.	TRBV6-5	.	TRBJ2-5	CASSPTGETQYF	TGTGCCAGCAGTCCTACGGGAGAGACCCAGTACTTC
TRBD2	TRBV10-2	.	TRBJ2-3	CASGRTSGTTDTQYF	TGCGCCAGCGGAAGGACTAGCGGGACCACAGATACGCAGTATTTT
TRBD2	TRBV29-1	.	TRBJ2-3	CSGLVAGGPDTQYF	TGCAGCGGCCTGGTAGCGGGAGGGCCCGATACGCAGTATTTT
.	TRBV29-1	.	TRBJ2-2	CSALFAGELFF	TGCAGCGCCCTCTTCGCCGGGGAGCTGTTTTTT
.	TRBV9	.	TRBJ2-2	CASSPDRELFF	TGTGCCAGCAGCCCCGACAGGGAGCTGTTTTTT
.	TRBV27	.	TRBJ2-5	CASSYDYSETQYF	TGTGCCAGCAGTTATGACTATTCTGAGACCCAGTACTTC
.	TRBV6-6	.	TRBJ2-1	CASSYSRVYNEQFF	TGTGCCAGCAGTTACTCGCGGGTATACAATGAGCAGTTCTTC
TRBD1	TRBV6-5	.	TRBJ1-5	CASSVEGQPNQPQHF	TGTGCCAGCAGCGTCGAGGGACAGCCAAATCAGCCCCAGCATTTT
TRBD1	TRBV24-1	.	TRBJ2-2	CATSDPRQGANTGELFF	TGTGCCACCAGTGACCCTCGACAGGGAGCGAACACCGGGGAGCTGTTTTTT
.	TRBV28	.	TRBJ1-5	CASSFYSNQPQHF	TGTGCCAGCAGTTTCTATAGCAATCAGCCCCAGCATTTT
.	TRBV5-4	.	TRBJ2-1	CASSYPGTHNEQFF	TGTGCCAGCAGCTACCCCGGGACTCACAATGAGCAGTTCTTC
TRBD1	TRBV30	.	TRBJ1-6	CAWSVGQGAENSPLHF	TGTGCCTGGAGTGTTGGACAGGGGGCTGAAAATTCACCCCTCCACTTT
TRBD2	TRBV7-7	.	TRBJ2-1	CASSPLAGVYNEQFF	TGTGCCAGCAGCCCCCTAGCGGGAGTCTACAATGAGCAGTTCTTC
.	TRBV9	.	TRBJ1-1	CASSVDSGGTEAFF	TGTGCCAGCAGCGTAGACTCGGGGGGGACTGAAGCTTTCTTT
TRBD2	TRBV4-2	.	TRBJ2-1	CASSPPGREGRYEQFF	TGTGCCAGCAGCCCTCCCGGGCGGGAGGGCCGCTATGAGCAGTTCTTC
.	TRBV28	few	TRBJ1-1	CASSGYMANTEAFF	TGTGCCAGCAGCGGGTACATGGCTAACACTGAAGCTTTCTTT
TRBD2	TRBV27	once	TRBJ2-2	CASRARSGSIGELFF	TGTGCCAGCAGAGCTCGGAGCGGGAGCATCGGGGAGCTGTTTTTT
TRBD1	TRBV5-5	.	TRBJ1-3	CASSSTGTGNTIYF	TGTGCCAGCAGCTCGACAGGGACAGGAAACACCATATATTTT
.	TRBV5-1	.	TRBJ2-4	CASSLGRAGRAKNIQYF	TGCGCCAGCAGCTTGGGAAGAGCGGGTCGAGCCAAAAACATTCAGTACTTC
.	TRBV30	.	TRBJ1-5	CAWSTSRDNQPQHF	TGTGCCTGGAGTACTTCCAGGGACAATCAGCCCCAGCATTTT